The T cell receptor (beta chain) described here comes from a study of control samples from healthy donors and cancer patients. The assay was immunoSEQ multiplex PCR, and TCRdb's table has in-frame clones only and misses some. The sample lists some 150,000 clones; 94% were seen once. CDR1 is MGHDK, CDR2 SYGVNS, per germline. The length of the CDR3 is 17 residues. V shed 2 bases and J shed 4 bases, with 20 bases lying between them. The V call is TRBV25-1, the J call TRBJ1-1, with D perhaps TRBD1 (5 bases). The sequence derives from a man aged 35 to 55 in good health. The sample was blood. CDR3 nucleotides: TGTGCCAGCAGTGAACGCCGGGACCCCCGGCGGGGCACTGAAGCTTTCTTT. Translated, it gives CASSERRDPRRGTEAFF.